The T cell receptor beta chain described here comes from a study of blood T cell repertoires in COVID-19 (dated by TCRdb to 2019 to 2021). Regarding the study in general: Samples covering the acute and convalescent phases of COVID-19 were provided by collaborators in the United States, Italy and Spain. A freely available public database, intended as a resource for researchers studying the immune response to SARS-CoV-2, is where the repertoires were released. The dataset comprised deeply sampled blood TCRbeta repertoires from subjects exposed to, actively infected with, or recovered from COVID-19. HLA class I and class II types, where available, came from metadata supplied by the sample provider rather than from assay-based typing. Sample metadata almost always included a de-identified subject ID, COVID-19 status, age in years and sex. The material from the prospective study consisted of cDNA or gDNA derived from T cells, B-cell-depleted T cells, or PBMCs. Samples were obtained from the ongoing ImmuneRACE study (first 160 participants) and from over 1,000 subjects provided by 6 global collaborators. Points the paper makes about the study in general: The quantity of clinical and demographic metadata differed by source and by participant and was supplied without curation.

This clone occurred a few times. This receptor's antigen is unknown. Qualities for individual bases were not recorded, and no much larger clone is one base off. There are 13 amino acids in the CDR3, from cysteine to phenylalanine inclusive. The DNA shown is the 39-base CDR3, in frame from base 1. The germline V gene provides CDR1 SGDLS and CDR2 YYNGEE. The V end gives up 0 bases and the J end 6 bases, leaving 0 bases in the junction not matched to a gene. TCRbeta CDR3 regions were amplified from genomic DNA using the immunoSEQ Assay, a bias-controlled multiplex PCR. Under the source paper's analysis protocol: The number of nucleated cells in each sample was estimated by amplification of reference gene primers within the assay. Sequence reads were collapsed and filtered to measure the absolute abundance of every unique TCRbeta CDR3 rearrangement. For each sample, productive Simpson clonality was calculated as the square root of Simpson's diversity index across productive rearrangements. TCRdb holds this immuneACCESS table with in-frame rearrangements only. Some clones are missing; in checked studies, unresolved V genes explain under half, and the rest has no known cause. That table gives V, J and clone size, and the DNA gave D and trimming. For this sample the table gives about 520,000 clones, of which approximately 83% were detected only once. The ten biggest clones cover approximately 2.9% of the sample.

The collaborating institutions used their own protocols to collect whole blood in K2EDTA tubes. Collaborator samples were shipped for TCRbeta analysis as frozen whole blood, isolated PBMCs, or DNA extracted from either sample type. Sequencing was performed on peripheral blood. The chain was built from TRBV9 and TRBJ1-1; TRBD1 lines up with 9 middle nucleotides. The receptor comes from a human donor in a cohort sampled during active COVID-19. The CDR3 here reads CASSVGTGAEAFF. The DNA reads TGTGCCAGCAGCGTAGGGACAGGGGCTGAAGCTTTCTTT.